Presented here are 27 T cell receptor beta chains from one specimen sequenced in a study of blood T cell repertoires in COVID-19. Sequencing used immunoSEQ multiplex PCR; TCRdb keeps in-frame clones, though not all of them. The top ten hold approximately 2% of the sample, which has about 280,000 clones, approximately 83% seen once. What was sequenced was peripheral blood. These receptors were obtained from a woman aged 30 to 39 who had recovered from COVID-19.

The chain uses TRBV5-1 and TRBJ2-3, with D perhaps TRBD1 (6 bases). Germline CDR1 SGHRS, CDR2 YFSETQ. V lost 1 base and J lost 4, with 10 bases in between. CDR3 length equals 14 residues. CDR3 nucleotide sequence: TGCGCCAGCAGCTTGAACAGGGCGGCAGATACGCAGTATTTT. It is translated as CASSLNRAADTQYF.

This CDR3 is CASSPTLGGLYNEQFF. The DNA of the CDR3 is TGTGCCAGCAGCCCCACACTCGGGGGGCTCTACAATGAGCAGTTCTTC. This chain joins TRBV14 and TRBJ2-1; D perhaps matches TRBD2 (7 bases). CDR3 length equals 16 residues. Germline-derived CDR1 and CDR2 are SGHDN and FVKESK. The V gene lost 4 bases and the J gene lost 3 bases, with 16 bases spanning the gap.

This clone was seen ten or more times. The chain carries TRBV7-3 and TRBJ2-1, with TRBD1 as a possible D gene (5 bases). The length of the CDR3 is 13 residues. V lost 6 bases, J lost 5 bases, and 11 bases lay in between. Germline values: CDR1 SGHTA, CDR2 FQGTGA. CDR3 residues: CASRGDSNNEQFF. The CDR3 DNA follows: TGTGCCAGCAGAGGCGACAGTAACAATGAGCAGTTCTTC.

The table lists this clone with a few counts. This chain connects TRBV15 to TRBJ2-3, with 8 bases aligning to TRBD2. This CDR3 is built from 17 residues. Germline V gene lookup returns CDR1 LNHNV and CDR2 YYDKDF (reference sequence). The trim removed 2 bases at V and 3 bases at J, leaving 10 bases unmatched. For the CDR3, the DNA is TGTGCCACCAGCAGATTCCCTAGGCGGGGGGAGACAGATACGCAGTATTTT. Translating gives CATSRFPRRGETDTQYF.

This chain joins TRBV27 and TRBJ2-2; 7 bases line up with TRBD1. The V gene's germline CDR1 is MNHEY and CDR2 SMNVEV (reference sequence). The V gene end was trimmed by 1 base and the J gene end by 7 bases; junction bases not matched to a gene: 21. There are 20 residues in the CDR3. CDR3 bases: TGTGCCAGCAGTTTATTTTTCATCGATGTTGGCAGGGGGTCGGGCGGGGAGCTGTTTTTT. Translating it yields CASSLFFIDVGRGSGGELFF.

V is TRBV5-1 and J is TRBJ2-7; TRBD1 aligns across 8 bases. V shed 4 bases, J shed 5 bases, and the junction held 5 bases outside the gene matches. The CDR3 is made up of 13 amino acids. Germline V gene lookup returns CDR1 SGHRS and CDR2 YFSETQ. The DNA for the CDR3 is TGCGCCAGCAGCCCAGGGGGCTTCAACGAGCAGTACTTC. Translated, it gives CASSPGGFNEQYF.

The chain couples TRBV5-5 to TRBJ2-7, with 9 bases fitting TRBD2. Unmatched junction bases numbered 5, after V lost 0 bases and J lost 4 bases. This CDR3 has 15 amino acids. Germline lookup yields CDR1 SGHKS and CDR2 YYEKEE (reference sequence). In DNA, the CDR3 is TGTGCCAGCAGCTTGGGTGCGGGGGGGGTTTACGAGCAGTACTTC. It specifies CASSLGAGGVYEQYF. The variable domain in full, with the rest retrieved from reference TRBV5-5 and TRBJ2-7, is DAGVTQSPTHLIKTRGQQVTLRCSPISGHKSVSWYQQVLGQGPQFIFQYYEKEERGRGNFPDRFSARQFPNYSSELNVNALLLGDSALYLCASSLGAGGVYEQYFGPGTRLTVT.

V is TRBV2 and J is TRBJ2-2; D might be TRBD1 (6 bases). This CDR3 has 13 residues. V was shortened by 7 bases and J by 4 bases, with 10 bases between the two germline ends. Per germline, CDR1 SNHLY and CDR2 FYNNEI. The CDR3 spells CASMGQSTGELFF. Here the CDR3 DNA reads TGTGCCAGCATGGGACAATCCACCGGGGAGCTGTTTTTT.

V usage is TRBV5-4 and J usage is TRBJ2-3; D may be TRBD2 (5 bases). This CDR3 comprises 15 residues. V shed 2 bases and J shed 5 bases, with 15 bases lying between them. Germline CDR1 is SGHNT and CDR2 is YYREEE (reference sequence). The chain's CDR3 is CASSFIGEYIDTQYF. DNA for the CDR3: TGTGCCAGCAGCTTCATCGGGGAATATATAGATACGCAGTATTTT.

With regard to this clone: Other DNA sequences of this sample code for an identical CDR3. V gene TRBV5-4 combines with J gene TRBJ2-5, with TRBD1 matching over 8 bases. J gave up 1 base and V 4 bases, and 3 bases lay outside the gene matches. CDR3 length: 14 residues. Germline CDR1 is SGHNT and CDR2 is YYREEE (reference sequence). CDR3 sequence (DNA): TGTGCCAGCAGCCTCGGACAGGGCCAAGAGACCCAGTACTTC. This gives the protein CASSLGQGQETQYF. Full variable domain (rest looked up from reference TRBV5-4 and TRBJ2-5): ETGVTQSPTHLIKTRGQQVTLRCSSQSGHNTVSWYQQALGQGPQFIFQYYREEENGRGNFPPRFSGLQFPNYSSELNVNALELDDSALYLCASSLGQGQETQYFGPGTRLLVL.

This chain links TRBV11-3 with TRBJ2-7; 12 bases fit TRBD2. The CDR3 contains 14 residues. Germline V gene data show CDR1 as SGHNT and CDR2 as YENEEA. J gave up 4 bases and V 6 bases, and 4 bases lay outside the gene matches. CDR3 in DNA: TGTGCCAGCAGTCCGGGACTAGCGGGTTACGAGCAGTACTTC. Its protein product is CASSPGLAGYEQYF.

The V and J genes are TRBV29-1 and TRBJ1-1; a possible D gene is TRBD1 (6 bases). This CDR3 has 13 amino acids. CDR1 SQVTM and CDR2 ANQGSEA come from the germline V gene. Trimming left V 5 bases short and J 1 base short, with 11 bases between. This CDR3 reads CSVRRGGNTEAFF. The DNA for the CDR3 is TGCAGCGTTCGGAGGGGGGGGAACACTGAAGCTTTCTTT.

The chain joins TRBV12-3 or TRBV12-4 to TRBJ2-5; D is ambiguous. Trimming left V 3 bases short and J 3 bases short, with 5 bases between. CDR3 size: 12 residues. The CDR3 sequence: CASSFSKETQYF. The CDR3 nucleotides read TGTGCCAGCAGTTTCAGTAAAGAGACCCAGTACTTC.

The chain has TRBV27 and TRBJ1-6; 7 nucleotides line up with TRBD1. V shed 5 bases and J 8 bases; nucleotides not matched to a gene: 18. CDR1 and CDR2 (germline): MNHEY, SMNVEV (reference sequence). CDR3 length: 18 amino acids. The CDR3, as DNA: TGTGCCAGCAGTCCAATTTCCGGGACAGAGAAAGGATATTCACCCCTCCACTTT. Its protein is CASSPISGTEKGYSPLHF.

The rearrangement joins TRBV4-1 to TRBJ1-1; TRBD1 might be the D (6 bases). From germline, CDR1 is MGHRA and CDR2 YSYEKL. The CDR3 is 13 residues long. Trimming took off 5 bases at V and 6 bases at J, with 13 bases between the two ends. In nucleotides, the CDR3 is TGCGCCAGCAGCAACCAAGGGGGGGCTGAAGCTTTCTTT. Translating it yields CASSNQGGAEAFF.

The V call is TRBV4-1, the J call TRBJ2-5, with no clear D. V gave up 0 bases and J gave up 7 bases, with 6 bases separating them. This CDR3 is 12 amino acids long. Germline CDR1 and CDR2: MGHRA and YSYEKL. The CDR3 loop reads CASSQDWATQYF. DNA for the CDR3: TGCGCCAGCAGCCAAGATTGGGCGACCCAGTACTTC.

The gene calls are TRBV7-3 and TRBJ1-2, with TRBD1 matching over 11 bases. Germline loops: CDR1 SGHTA, CDR2 FQGTGA. Trimming took 5 bases from V and 4 from J; bases not matched to a gene: 9. The CDR3 length is 16 residues. CDR3: CASSAGGTGGPYGYTF. CDR3 in DNA: TGTGCCAGCAGCGCAGGAGGGACAGGGGGGCCCTATGGCTACACCTTC.

The CDR3 loop is CASSKDQAGSSYNEQFF. The DNA for the CDR3 is TGTGCCAGCAGCAAAGATCAGGCGGGAAGCTCCTACAATGAGCAGTTCTTC. The genes are TRBV21-1 and TRBJ2-1; the table's D call TRBD2 went unverified against the DNA. TRBV21-1 is given as a pseudogene. The CDR3 is 17 amino acids.

The chain recombines TRBV5-1 with TRBJ1-1; TRBD1 matches 8 bases. The J segment lost 0 bases and the V segment lost 4 bases, leaving 5 bases of the junction unmatched. The CDR3 contains 15 residues. Germline V gene data show CDR1 as SGHRS and CDR2 as YFSETQ. The DNA for the CDR3 is TGCGCCAGCAGCATCCGACAGGGGATGAACACTGAAGCTTTCTTT. It codes for CASSIRQGMNTEAFF. Full variable domain (missing parts from reference TRBV5-1 and TRBJ1-1): KAGVTQTPRYLIKTRGQQVTLSCSPISGHRSVSWYQQTPGQGLQFLFEYFSETQRNKGNFPGRFSGRQFSNSRSEMNVSTLELGDSALYLCASSIRQGMNTEAFFGQGTRLTVV.

The rearrangement joins TRBV10-3 to TRBJ1-4; perhaps TRBD1 as D (6 bases). This CDR3 is built from 12 residues. V was shortened by 6 bases and J by 10 bases, with 12 bases between the two germline ends. Germline loops: CDR1 ENHRY, CDR2 SYGVKD. Here the CDR3 DNA reads TGTGCCATCAGACCGGACAGCGGAAAACTGTTTTTT. It encodes CAIRPDSGKLFF.

This chain uses TRBV3-1 (or the pseudogene TRBV3-2) with TRBJ1-2, with D perhaps TRBD1 (5 bases). The germline V and J ends were trimmed by 0 bases and 8 bases, with 10 bases remaining between them. This CDR3 region has 13 residues. The germline gives CDR1 LGHDT, CDR2 YNNKEL (reference sequence). This chain's CDR3 is CASSQEDSQGYTF. CDR3 DNA sequence: TGTGCCAGCAGCCAAGAAGACAGTCAGGGCTACACCTTC.

This chain connects TRBV5-6 to TRBJ1-1; D may be TRBD1 (5 bases). The CDR3 has 14 amino acids. V lost 1 base and J lost 3, with 10 bases in between. Germline V gene lookup returns CDR1 SGHDT and CDR2 YYEEEE. In DNA form, the CDR3 reads TGTGCCAGCAGCTTGCCCCAGGGTTACACTGAAGCTTTCTTT. Translated: CASSLPQGYTEAFF.

This chain joins TRBV18 and TRBJ2-5, with D unclear. Germline CDR1 and CDR2: KGHSH and LQKENI. V lost 6 bases and J 1 base, leaving 15 bases between the germline ends. The CDR3 loop spans 15 amino acids. The CDR3 reads CASSPSEPSQETQYF. For the CDR3, the DNA is TGTGCCAGCTCTCCTTCGGAGCCTTCCCAAGAGACCCAGTACTTC.

The V gene is TRBV6-2 or TRBV6-3, the J gene TRBJ1-1; 7 bases are shared with TRBD1. CDR3 length: 12 amino acids. V shed 2 bases, J shed 10 bases, and the junction held 4 bases outside the gene matches. The germline V gene encodes CDR1 MNHEY and CDR2 SVGEGT. In DNA form, the CDR3 reads TGTGCCAGCAGTTACCCAAACAGGGGAGCTTTCTTT. As protein: CASSYPNRGAFF.

The genes are TRBV30 and TRBJ1-5; D perhaps matches TRBD1 (5 bases). The CDR3 is 14 amino acids. V lost 4 bases to trimming and J lost 2 bases, with 12 bases between them. Germline V CDR1 and CDR2: GTSNPN, SVGIG (reference sequence). The CDR3 sequence is CAWTFEGGNQPQHF. CDR3 DNA sequence: TGTGCCTGGACGTTTGAAGGGGGCAATCAGCCCCAGCATTTT.

The genes are TRBV6-2 or TRBV6-3 and TRBJ2-1; D gene uncertain. The V and J ends lost 2 bases and 0 bases respectively, with 11 bases between them. Germline CDR1 is MNHEY and CDR2 is SVGEGT. This CDR3 spans 16 amino acids. The CDR3 DNA follows: TGTGCCAGCAGTTACCCGAGATTTAGCTCCTACAATGAGCAGTTCTTC. Translating gives CASSYPRFSSYNEQFF.

The chain recombines TRBV6-1 with TRBJ2-6; 8 bases are shared with TRBD1. The germline V gene has CDR1 MNHNS and CDR2 SASEGT. The CDR3 is 14 amino acids. V shed 6 bases and J 2 bases; nucleotides not matched to a gene: 0. The CDR3 DNA is TGTGCCAGCAGGGACAGGGCTGGGGCCAACGTCCTGACTTTC. This sequence encodes CASRDRAGANVLTF.